This TCR beta chain originates from a study of beta chain features in type 1 diabetes. This CDR3 is 15 amino acids long. In germline, CDR1 is SGDLS, CDR2 YYNGEE. Between the trimmed V and J ends, which lost 5 bases and 2 bases, there was a span of 14 bases. This clone has more than one count but fewer than ten. TCRB transcripts that were expressed got sequenced, as all of the isolated RNA had been reverse transcribed. The data were produced by immunoSEQ multiplex PCR, yet TCRdb's version contains in-frame clones alone and is incomplete. The data show around 300,000 clones, around 7.8% seen once. Sequencing used central memory CD4+ T cells from blood. V usage is TRBV9 and J usage is TRBJ2-1; D is perhaps TRBD2 (5 bases). The receptor was derived from a woman aged 18-29 years in good health. The CDR3 loop reads CASSALAQPYNEQFF. The CDR3 nucleotides read TGTGCCAGCAGTGCCTTAGCGCAACCCTACAATGAGCAGTTCTTC.